This T cell receptor (beta chain) emerged from a study of STAT5B mutations in CD4+ large granular lymphocyte leukemia. Clones were read by immunoSEQ multiplex PCR, and TCRdb kept only the in-frame ones, dropping some. The sample records 20,000 or so clones, about 81% being singletons. Per germline, CDR1 MNHEY and CDR2 SMNVEV (reference sequence). This CDR3 region has 15 residues. The J segment lost 9 bases and the V segment lost 6 bases, leaving 7 bases of the junction unmatched. The clonotype originates from a human donor in good health. Material: CD4+ T cells from blood buffy coats. The chain carries TRBV27 and TRBJ2-1, with 14 bases that match TRBD2. The CDR3, as DNA: TGTGCCAGCAGCCCAAGGACTAGCGGGAGGAGTGAGCAGTTCTTC. Translation gives CASSPRTSGRSEQFF.